These 23 T cell receptor beta chains originate from one sample sequenced in a study of blood T cell repertoires in COVID-19. Assay: immunoSEQ multiplex PCR; the TCRdb copy retains only in-frame clones and omits some. The data hold 300,000 to 450,000 clones, with more than 70% observed a single time. The sample comprised PBMCs or T cells enriched from blood (not recorded which). The origin of the receptors is a woman aged 18-29 years who had recovered from COVID-19.

The V call is TRBV11-2, the J call TRBJ1-1; D ambiguous. V lost 7 bases, J lost 2 bases, and 11 bases lay in between. The germline V gene has CDR1 SGHAT and CDR2 FQNNGV. The CDR3 spans 13 residues. The CDR3 DNA sequence: TGTGCCAGCAAAGGGTGGACTAACACTGAAGCTTTCTTT. Its translation is CASKGWTNTEAFF. Together with reference TRBV11-2 and TRBJ1-1, the CDR3 gives the full variable domain: EAGVAQSPRYKIIEKRQSVAFWCNPISGHATLYWYQQILGQGPKLLIQFQNNGVVDDSQLPKDRFSAERLKGVDSTLKIQPAKLEDSAVYLCASKGWTNTEAFFGQGTRLTVV.

In this sample, this clone turned up a few times. This chain joins TRBV28 and TRBJ1-3, with 8 nucleotides matching TRBD1. Trimming cost V 8 bases and J 6 bases; bases outside gene matches: 6. Germline V CDR1 and CDR2: MDHEN, SYDVKM. This CDR3 contains 13 residues. The DNA of the CDR3 is TGTGCCAGCTGGACAGGGTGGGAAAACACCATATATTTT. Translated, it gives CASWTGWENTIYF.

CDR3 loop: CASSKKRELVFYEQFF. The CDR3 region has the DNA TGTGCCAGTAGCAAAAAGCGGGAACTGGTCTTCTATGAGCAGTTCTTC. The rearrangement joins TRBV19 to TRBJ2-1; 7 positions agree with TRBD2. Losses at the gene ends were 6 bases for V and 8 bases for J; bases not matched to a gene: 16. The CDR3 extends over 16 amino acids. Per the germline V gene, CDR1 is LNHDA and CDR2 is SQIVND (reference sequence).

The V and J genes are TRBV19 and TRBJ1-2; D is unclear. Germline CDR1 LNHDA, CDR2 SQIVND (reference sequence). V was trimmed by 2 bases and J by 3 bases, leaving 10 bases between them. CDR3 size: 14 residues. The CDR3 loop is CASSISTVDYGYTF. CDR3 nucleotide sequence: TGTGCCAGTAGTATATCCACCGTAGACTATGGCTACACCTTC.

This chain uses TRBV6-6 with TRBJ1-1; D is uncertain. The length of the CDR3 is 16 residues. The germline V gene encodes CDR1 MNHNY and CDR2 SVGAGI (reference sequence). Trimming took off 5 bases at V and 5 bases at J, with 21 bases between the two ends. In nucleotides, the CDR3 is TGTGCCAGCAGTCAGGCGGGGAATAAGGGTCGGACTGAAGCTTTCTTT. Translation gives CASSQAGNKGRTEAFF.

This clone was recorded a few times. V usage is TRBV5-1 and J usage is TRBJ2-2; 7 bases are shared with TRBD1. The CDR3 covers 15 residues. V gave up 7 bases and J gave up 2 bases; unmatched junction bases: 8. Germline values: CDR1 SGHRS, CDR2 YFSETQ. The chain's CDR3 is CASQGTAINTGELFF. The CDR3 DNA sequence: TGCGCCAGCCAAGGGACAGCCATTAACACCGGGGAGCTGTTTTTT. Full variable domain (missing parts from reference TRBV5-1 and TRBJ2-2): KAGVTQTPRYLIKTRGQQVTLSCSPISGHRSVSWYQQTPGQGLQFLFEYFSETQRNKGNFPGRFSGRQFSNSRSEMNVSTLELGDSALYLCASQGTAINTGELFFGEGSRLTVL.

The table lists this clone with a few counts. V and J are TRBV29-1 and TRBJ2-7, with D possibly TRBD2 on 7 matching bases. The V gene's germline CDR1 is SQVTM and CDR2 ANQGSEA. V dropped 1 base and J dropped 0 bases, with 13 bases sitting between them. The CDR3 has 15 residues. The CDR3 DNA sequence: TGCAGCGTTGAAGGGGGGGGCTCGAGCTCCTACGAGCAGTACTTC. Encoded protein: CSVEGGGSSSYEQYF.

The chain uses TRBV28 and TRBJ2-5, with 7 bases aligning to TRBD1. The V gene's germline CDR1 is MDHEN and CDR2 SYDVKM. V was clipped by 2 bases and J by 3 bases; unmatched bases: 12. The CDR3 runs 17 residues. CDR3 DNA sequence: TGTGCCAGCAGTTTAGGGATGCCGGGACAGAGAAAAGAGACCCAGTACTTC. Residues: CASSLGMPGQRKETQYF.

The chain links TRBV4-1 to TRBJ1-3; no firm D call. The V and J ends lost 9 bases and 4 bases respectively, with 22 bases between them. Germline loops: CDR1 MGHRA, CDR2 YSYEKL. The CDR3 has 16 residues. CDR3 protein: CARQETIRGSGNTIYF. The CDR3 DNA follows: TGCGCCAGACAAGAAACTATAAGAGGGAGCGGAAACACCATATATTTT.

CDR3 nucleotides: TGTGCCAGCAGTGAAGGGGTAGGGGGCATCTCACCCCTCCACTTT. Translated, it gives CASSEGVGGISPLHF. The chain is built from TRBV6-1 and TRBJ1-6; 7 bases line up with TRBD1. J gave up 10 bases and V 1 base, and 7 bases lay outside the gene matches. The CDR3 is 15 residues long. Looked up from germline, CDR1 is MNHNS and CDR2 is SASEGT.

The V and J genes are TRBV5-1 and TRBJ2-3; a possible D gene is TRBD2 (6 bases). The CDR3 loop spans 15 amino acids. Between the trimmed V and J ends, which lost 4 bases and 0 bases, there was a span of 12 bases. Germline V gene lookup returns CDR1 SGHRS and CDR2 YFSETQ. The CDR3 coding sequence is TGCGCCAGCAGCCCCCAGCGGGTGAGCACAGATACGCAGTATTTT. Protein sequence: CASSPQRVSTDTQYF.

Comment on this clone: Additional DNA sequences in this sample encode the identical CDR3. This chain links TRBV6-5 with TRBJ1-2; D unresolved. The germline V gene has CDR1 MNHEY and CDR2 SVGAGI. Trimming removed 2 bases from V and 8 bases from J, with 9 bases in between. The CDR3 loop spans 12 amino acids. CDR3 protein: CASSYRGGGYTF. DNA of the CDR3: TGTGCCAGCAGTTACCGGGGAGGGGGCTACACCTTC.

The chain links TRBV28 to TRBJ2-5; D might be TRBD2 (6 bases). The germline gives CDR1 MDHEN, CDR2 SYDVKM. CDR3 length equals 14 residues. Trimming took 3 bases from V and 1 from J, leaving 9 bases between them. This chain's CDR3 is CASSLWDSQETQYF. The CDR3 DNA is TGTGCCAGCAGTTTGTGGGACTCCCAAGAGACCCAGTACTTC.

The chain combines TRBV5-4 with TRBJ2-7, with D possibly being TRBD2 (7 bases). Between the trimmed V and J ends, which lost 1 base and 7 bases, there was a span of 18 bases. The germline V gene has CDR1 SGHNT and CDR2 YYREEE (reference sequence). The CDR3 runs to 15 residues. CDR3 residues: CASSLTPAGEGEQYF. CDR3 nucleotide sequence: TGTGCCAGCAGCTTGACGCCGGCAGGGGAGGGGGAGCAGTACTTC.

The rearrangement links TRBV2 to TRBJ2-7; the D gene is possibly TRBD1 (6 bases). V lost 7 bases, J lost 0 bases, and 10 bases lay in between. Germline assignment: CDR1 SNHLY and CDR2 FYNNEI. This CDR3 contains 13 residues. The CDR3 reads CASTSGVSYEQYF. In DNA form, the CDR3 reads TGTGCCAGCACATCAGGGGTCTCCTACGAGCAGTACTTC.

The chain recombines TRBV7-3 with TRBJ2-3; the match to TRBD2 covers 8 bases. V shed 5 bases and J 4 bases; nucleotides not matched to a gene: 8. Germline V CDR1 and CDR2: SGHTA, FQGTGA. CDR3 length: 15 residues. DNA for the CDR3: TGTGCCAGCAGCCCTTTCCGGGGGGGCCCAGATACGCAGTATTTT. It is translated as CASSPFRGGPDTQYF.

This chain links TRBV7-9 with TRBJ2-7; the match to TRBD2 covers 8 bases. The CDR3 is 16 residues long. Trimming cost V 4 bases and J 3 bases; bases outside gene matches: 11. Per the germline V gene, CDR1 is SEHNR and CDR2 is FQNEAQ (reference sequence). DNA for the CDR3: TGTGCCAGCAGCTCGCGCGGGGGGCGCTGGGACTACGAGCAGTACTTC. As protein: CASSSRGGRWDYEQYF.

The genes are TRBV7-6 and TRBJ2-7, with TRBD1 identical over 7 bases. The germline gives CDR1 SGHVS, CDR2 FNYEAQ. This CDR3 contains 16 residues. V shed 5 bases, J shed 1 base, and the junction held 11 bases outside the gene matches. CDR3 protein: CASSQGRGFSSYEQYF. CDR3 nucleotide sequence: TGTGCCAGCAGCCAGGGCAGGGGGTTTTCATCCTACGAGCAGTACTTC.

This chain joins TRBV6-5 and TRBJ2-7, with a tentative D call TRBD2 (6 bases). From germline, CDR1 is MNHEY and CDR2 SVGAGI. Trimming pared 6 bases from V and 4 bases from J, leaving 16 bases between. CDR3 length: 14 amino acids. CDR3 sequence reads: CASRPGGVWYEQYF. The CDR3, as DNA: TGTGCCAGCAGGCCCGGCGGGGTATGGTACGAGCAGTACTTC.

The chain couples TRBV5-6 to TRBJ1-2; perhaps TRBD1 as D (5 bases). CDR1 and CDR2 from the germline V gene are SGHDT and YYEEEE. CDR3 length equals 14 residues. V shed 0 bases and J shed 3 bases, with 9 bases lying between them. CDR3 nucleotides: TGTGCCAGCAGCTTGGGACAGTCGGACTATGGCTACACCTTC. Protein sequence: CASSLGQSDYGYTF. The full variable domain, with the rest looked up from reference TRBV5-6 and TRBJ1-2, is DAGVTQSPTHLIKTRGQQVTLRCSPKSGHDTVSWYQQALGQGPQFIFQYYEEEERQRGNFPDRFSGHQFPNYSSELNVNALLLGDSALYLCASSLGQSDYGYTFGSGTRLTVV.

This chain connects TRBV4-3 to TRBJ2-7; tentatively, D is TRBD1 (6 bases). This CDR3 comprises 15 residues. Per the germline V gene, CDR1 is LGHNA and CDR2 is YSLEER. The V gene lost 1 base and the J gene lost 2 bases, with 12 bases spanning the gap. As DNA, the CDR3 is TGCGCCAGCAGCCAAGGTACAGGGCAGGCCTACGAGCAGTACTTC. Encoded protein: CASSQGTGQAYEQYF.

V and J are TRBV27 and TRBJ2-1; maybe TRBD1 (6 bases). CDR3 length: 12 residues. Germline V lookup: CDR1 MNHEY, CDR2 SMNVEV (reference sequence). The ends were cut back, 7 bases at V and 7 bases at J, with 11 bases in the middle. DNA of the CDR3: TGTGCCAGCAATCAGGGGAGTAATGAGCAGTTCTTC. Its translation is CASNQGSNEQFF.

The rearrangement joins TRBV7-8 to TRBJ2-7; 8 positions agree with TRBD1. Unmatched junction bases numbered 11, after V lost 6 bases and J lost 4 bases. Germline loops: CDR1 SGHVS, CDR2 FQNEAQ. The CDR3 runs 15 residues. In DNA form, the CDR3 reads TGTGCCAGCAGAAGCGGACAGGGAAGGTTTTACGAGCAGTACTTC. Its protein is CASRSGQGRFYEQYF.